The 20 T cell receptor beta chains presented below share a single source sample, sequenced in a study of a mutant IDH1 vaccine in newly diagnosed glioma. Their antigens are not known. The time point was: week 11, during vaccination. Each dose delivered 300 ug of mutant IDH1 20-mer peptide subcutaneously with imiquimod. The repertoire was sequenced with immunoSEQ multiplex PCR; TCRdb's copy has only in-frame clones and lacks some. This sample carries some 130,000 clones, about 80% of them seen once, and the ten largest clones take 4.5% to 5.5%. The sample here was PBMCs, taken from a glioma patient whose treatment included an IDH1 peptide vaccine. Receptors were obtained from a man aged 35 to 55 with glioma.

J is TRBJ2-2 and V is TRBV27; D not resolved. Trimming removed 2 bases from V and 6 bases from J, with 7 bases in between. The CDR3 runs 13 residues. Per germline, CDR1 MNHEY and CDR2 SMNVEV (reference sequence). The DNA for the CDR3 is TGTGCCAGCAGTTTAACGGCGGCCGGGGAGCTGTTTTTT. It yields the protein CASSLTAAGELFF.

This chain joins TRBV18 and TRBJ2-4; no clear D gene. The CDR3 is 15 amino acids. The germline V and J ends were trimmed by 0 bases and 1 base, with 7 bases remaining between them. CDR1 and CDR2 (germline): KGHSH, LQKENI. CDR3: CASSPPTGAKNIQYF. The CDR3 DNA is TGTGCCAGCTCACCACCAACTGGGGCCAAAAACATTCAGTACTTC. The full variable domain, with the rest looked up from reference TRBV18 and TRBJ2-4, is NAGVMQNPRHLVRRRGQEARLRCSPMKGHSHVYWYRQLPEEGLKFMVYLQKENIIDESGMPKERFSAEFPKEGPSILRIQQVVRGDSAAYFCASSPPTGAKNIQYFGAGTRLSVL.

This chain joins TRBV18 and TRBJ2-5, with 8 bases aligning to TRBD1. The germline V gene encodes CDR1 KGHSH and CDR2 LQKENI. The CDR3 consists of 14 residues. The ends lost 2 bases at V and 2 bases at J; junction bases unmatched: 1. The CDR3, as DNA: TGTGCCAGCTCACCAGGACAGGGTCAAGAGACCCAGTACTTC. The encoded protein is CASSPGQGQETQYF.

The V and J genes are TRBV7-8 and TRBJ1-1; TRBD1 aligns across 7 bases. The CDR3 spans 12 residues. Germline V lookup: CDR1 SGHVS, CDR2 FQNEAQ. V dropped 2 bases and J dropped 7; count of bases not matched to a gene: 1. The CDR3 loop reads CASSLSGGEAFF. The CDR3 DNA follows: TGTGCCAGCAGCTTATCAGGGGGTGAAGCTTTCTTT.

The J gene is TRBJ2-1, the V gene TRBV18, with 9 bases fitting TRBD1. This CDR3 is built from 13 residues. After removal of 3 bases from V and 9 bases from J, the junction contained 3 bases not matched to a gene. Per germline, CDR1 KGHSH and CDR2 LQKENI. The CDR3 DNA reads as TGTGCCAGCTCACCCGGACAGGGGACTGAGCAGTTCTTC. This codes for CASSPGQGTEQFF.

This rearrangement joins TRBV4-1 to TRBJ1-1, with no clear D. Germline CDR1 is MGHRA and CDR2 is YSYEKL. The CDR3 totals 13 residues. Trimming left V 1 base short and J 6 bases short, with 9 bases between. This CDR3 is CASSQALMAEAFF. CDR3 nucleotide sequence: TGCGCCAGCAGCCAAGCACTCATGGCTGAAGCTTTCTTT.

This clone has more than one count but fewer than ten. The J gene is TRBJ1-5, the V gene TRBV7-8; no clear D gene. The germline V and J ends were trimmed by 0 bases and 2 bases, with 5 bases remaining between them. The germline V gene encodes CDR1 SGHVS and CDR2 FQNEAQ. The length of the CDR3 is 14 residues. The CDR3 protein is CASSLALGNQPQHF. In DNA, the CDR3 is TGTGCCAGCAGCTTAGCGCTGGGCAATCAGCCCCAGCATTTT.

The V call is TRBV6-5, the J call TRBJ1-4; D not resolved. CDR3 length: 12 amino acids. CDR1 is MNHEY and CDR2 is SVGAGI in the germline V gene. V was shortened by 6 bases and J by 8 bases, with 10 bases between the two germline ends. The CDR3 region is CASRQRGEKLFF. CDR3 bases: TGTGCCAGCAGGCAGAGAGGGGAAAAACTGTTTTTT.

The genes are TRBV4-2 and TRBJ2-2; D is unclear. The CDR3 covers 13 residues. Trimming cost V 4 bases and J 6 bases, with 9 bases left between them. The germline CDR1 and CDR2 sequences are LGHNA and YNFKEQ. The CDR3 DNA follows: TGTGCCAGCAGCCCAGCTCTGGCCGGGGAGCTGTTTTTT. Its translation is CASSPALAGELFF.

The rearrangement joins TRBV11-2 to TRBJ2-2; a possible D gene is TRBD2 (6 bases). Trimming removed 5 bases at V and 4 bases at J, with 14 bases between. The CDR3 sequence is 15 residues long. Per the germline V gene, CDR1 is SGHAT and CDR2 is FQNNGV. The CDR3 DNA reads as TGTGCCAGCAGCCCGAAAAGGGACTTCACCGGGGAGCTGTTTTTT. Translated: CASSPKRDFTGELFF.

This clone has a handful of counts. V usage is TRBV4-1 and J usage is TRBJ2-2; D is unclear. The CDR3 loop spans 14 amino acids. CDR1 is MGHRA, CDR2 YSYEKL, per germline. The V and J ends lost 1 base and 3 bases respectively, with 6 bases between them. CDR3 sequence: CASSQGLYTGELFF. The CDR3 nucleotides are TGCGCCAGCAGCCAAGGACTGTACACCGGGGAGCTGTTTTTT.

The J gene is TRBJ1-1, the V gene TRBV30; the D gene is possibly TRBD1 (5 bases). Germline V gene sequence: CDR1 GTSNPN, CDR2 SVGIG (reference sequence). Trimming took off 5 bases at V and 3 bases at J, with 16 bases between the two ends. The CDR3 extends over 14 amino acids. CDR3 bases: TGTGCCTGGGTTGGGGTCAGAGGGGACACTGAAGCTTTCTTT. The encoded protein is CAWVGVRGDTEAFF.

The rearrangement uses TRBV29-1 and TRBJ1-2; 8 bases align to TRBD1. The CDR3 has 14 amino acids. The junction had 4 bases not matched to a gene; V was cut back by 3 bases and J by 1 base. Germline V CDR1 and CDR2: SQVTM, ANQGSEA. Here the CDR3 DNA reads TGCAGCGTTGAGAGACAGGGGTTTAACTATGGCTACACCTTC. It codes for CSVERQGFNYGYTF.

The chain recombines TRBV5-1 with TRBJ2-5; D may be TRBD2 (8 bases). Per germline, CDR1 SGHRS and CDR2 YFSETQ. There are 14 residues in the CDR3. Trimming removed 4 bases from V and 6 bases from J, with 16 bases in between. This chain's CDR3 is CASSPGGGVQTQYF. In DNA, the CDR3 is TGCGCCAGCAGCCCGGGAGGGGGCGTACAGACCCAGTACTTC.

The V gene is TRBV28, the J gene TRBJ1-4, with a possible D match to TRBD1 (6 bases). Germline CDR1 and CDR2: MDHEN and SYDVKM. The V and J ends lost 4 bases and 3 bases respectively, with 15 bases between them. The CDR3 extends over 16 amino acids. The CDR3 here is CASSSGTLAANEKLFF. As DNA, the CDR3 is TGTGCCAGCAGTTCGGGGACACTCGCGGCTAATGAAAAACTGTTTTTT.

The CDR3 nucleotides are TGTGCCAGCAGCTTATCTAGCGGGGGGATATACGAGCAGTACTTC. Amino acid sequence: CASSLSSGGIYEQYF. The chain has TRBV13 and TRBJ2-7; the match to TRBD2 covers 11 bases. V shed 2 bases, J shed 4 bases, and the junction held 4 bases outside the gene matches. CDR3 size: 15 residues. Germline CDR1 and CDR2: PRHDT and FYEKMQ (reference sequence).

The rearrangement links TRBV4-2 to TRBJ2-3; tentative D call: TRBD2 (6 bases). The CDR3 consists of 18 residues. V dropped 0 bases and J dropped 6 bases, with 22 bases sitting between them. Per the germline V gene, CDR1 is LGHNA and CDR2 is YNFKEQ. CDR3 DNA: TGTGCCAGCAGCCAAGACCCCTCCCGGGCGGCCGCGGGGGATACGCAGTATTTT. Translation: CASSQDPSRAAAGDTQYF.

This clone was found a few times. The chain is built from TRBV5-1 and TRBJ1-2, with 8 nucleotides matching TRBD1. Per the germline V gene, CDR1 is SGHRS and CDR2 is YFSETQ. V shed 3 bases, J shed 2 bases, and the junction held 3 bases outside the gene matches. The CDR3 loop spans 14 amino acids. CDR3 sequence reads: CASSWGTGNYGYTF. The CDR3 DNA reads TGCGCCAGCAGCTGGGGGACAGGAAACTATGGCTACACCTTC.

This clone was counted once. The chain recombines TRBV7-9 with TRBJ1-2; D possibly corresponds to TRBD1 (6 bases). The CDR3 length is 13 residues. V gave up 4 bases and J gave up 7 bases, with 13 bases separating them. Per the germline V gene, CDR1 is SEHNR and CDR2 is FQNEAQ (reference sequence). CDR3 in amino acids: CASSSTYRVGYTF. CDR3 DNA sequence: TGTGCCAGCAGCTCAACCTACAGGGTTGGCTACACCTTC. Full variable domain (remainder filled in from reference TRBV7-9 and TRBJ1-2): DTGVSQNPRHKITKRGQNVTFRCDPISEHNRLYWYRQTLGQGPEFLTYFQNEAQLEKSRLLSDRFSAERPKGSFSTLEIQRTEQGDSAMYLCASSSTYRVGYTFGSGTRLTVV.

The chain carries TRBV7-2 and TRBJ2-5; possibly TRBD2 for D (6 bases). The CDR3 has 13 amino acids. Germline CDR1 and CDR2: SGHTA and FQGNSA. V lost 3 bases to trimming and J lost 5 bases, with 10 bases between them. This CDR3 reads CASSFLGRETQYF. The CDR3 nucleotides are TGTGCCAGCAGCTTCCTAGGGAGGGAGACCCAGTACTTC.